This TCR beta chain was sequenced for a study of cytomegalovirus exposure and HLA in healthy donors. Broader study findings: A later analysis found first-cohort TCR clusters tended to co-occur in the 90 to 150 validation repertoires. Reportedly, cytomegalovirus status was diagnosed with high sensitivity and specificity. There were a few CMV-associated chains whose specificity for CMV antigens was confirmed in vitro.

The CDR3 loop spans 15 amino acids. The germline V gene has CDR1 MNHEY and CDR2 SVGAGI. V gave up 4 bases and J gave up 0 bases, with 10 bases separating them. Donors came from a validation cohort of approximately 110 subjects, distinct from the first 666-subject cohort. The protocol was immunoSEQ multiplex PCR, while the TCRdb copy is restricted to in-frame clones and leaves out a portion. The data contain over 75,000 clones, 85% of them seen just once; the ten biggest clones take up roughly 20%. There are a few counts of this clone. Its specificity is not known. This TCR came from a young man in good health and CMV-seropositive. Sequenced: PBMCs. The V gene is TRBV6-5, the J gene TRBJ1-3; D possibly corresponds to TRBD1 (6 bases). The DNA of the CDR3 is TGTGCCAGCAGTTCACAGGGTAGCTCTGGAAACACCATATATTTT. Translated, it gives CASSSQGSSGNTIYF.